Listed below are T cell receptor beta chains from one sample, sequenced in a study of blood T cells in healthy people across ages. One entry per CDR3 protein, called by TCRdb with MiXCR from the 5' RACE reads. The sample shows 1.5 million to 1.9 million distinct CDR3 sequences, roughly two fifths of them seen only once. Sequenced: blood. These receptors originate from a woman aged 18-29 years in good health. Both conserved end residues are part of each CDR3. The D gene is left open where the match is weak. Clone size is stated in some rows and not others, as once, few, many or a class when expanded.

>-|TRBJ1-6|TRBV11-2|-
TGTGCCAGCAGCTTAGTGGGGGACTACTCCTATAATTCACCCCTCCACTTT
CASSLVGDYSYNSPLHF
>-|TRBJ2-7|TRBV20-1|-
TGCAGTGCTAGAGATCTCGAAGGAGAGAGCTCCTACAATGAGCAGTACTTC
CSARDLEGESSYNEQYF
>-|TRBJ2-1|TRBV4-1|few
TGCGCCAGCAGCCAAGGAACGTACCTGGACGGAAATGAGCAGTTCTTC
CASSQGTYLDGNEQFF
>-|TRBJ2-7|TRBV7-2|-
TGTGCCAGCAGTCCTACCCGTTCGCAGGCCTACGAGCAGTACTTC
CASSPTRSQAYEQYF
>TRBD1|TRBJ2-1|TRBV20-1|few
TGCAGTCCCGAGAGGGGGCCTGAGCAGTTCTTC
CSPERGPEQFF
>TRBD1|TRBJ1-1|TRBV12-3/TRBV12-4|-
TGTGCCAGCAGTTTAGGCCACAGGGGGCTTGCGGACACTGAAGCTTTCTTT
CASSLGHRGLADTEAFF
>-|TRBJ2-1|TRBV27|-
TGTGCCAGCACCTCCGTAGGGGGGTCCTACAATGAGCAGTTCTTC
CASTSVGGSYNEQFF
>TRBD1|TRBJ2-6|TRBV12-3/TRBV12-4|-
TGTGCCAGCAGTCAAGGGACAGCCTCTGGGGCCAACGTCCTGACTTTC
CASSQGTASGANVLTF
>-|TRBJ2-7|TRBV29-1|few
TGCAGCGTTGAGGGGGGAGGCTACGAGCAGTACTTC
CSVEGGGYEQYF
>-|TRBJ1-1|TRBV13|-
TGTGCCAGCATTGGGGATCCCACTGAAGCTTTCTTT
CASIGDPTEAFF
>-|TRBJ2-7|TRBV27|-
TGTGCCAGCAGTTTACCTGGGGCCCACGAGCAGTACTTC
CASSLPGAHEQYF
>TRBD1|TRBJ2-1|TRBV4-3|-
TGCGCCAGCAGCCAAGATGGGGGGACAGGCAATGAGCAGTTCTTC
CASSQDGGTGNEQFF
>-|TRBJ2-4|TRBV29-1|-
TGCAGCGTTGTAGGGGTAGAACTAGCCAAAAACATTCAGTACTTC
CSVVGVELAKNIQYF
>-|TRBJ2-2|TRBV7-2|few
TGTGCCAGCAGCATCGGGACGTCAAGCACCGGGGAGCTGTTTTTT
CASSIGTSSTGELFF
>TRBD2|TRBJ2-7|TRBV29-1|-
TGCAGCGTTGGTAGGACTAGCGGGCTTTACGAGCAGTACTTC
CSVGRTSGLYEQYF
>TRBD1|TRBJ1-2|TRBV7-9|-
TGTGCCAGCAGCCCGAGGGACAGTAAAGATCGTGGCTACACCTTC
CASSPRDSKDRGYTF
>-|TRBJ1-2|TRBV6-5|-
TGTGCCAGCAGGCAGGGGTCGGATAACTATGGCTACACCTTC
CASRQGSDNYGYTF
>-|TRBJ1-1|TRBV10-3|-
TGTGCCATCACTCCAGGCGGGGCAAACACTGAAGCTTTCTTT
CAITPGGANTEAFF
>TRBD2|TRBJ2-1|TRBV6-1|few
TGTGCCAGCAGCCTCAGCGGGGGCCATTACAATGAGCAGTTCTTC
CASSLSGGHYNEQFF
>-|TRBJ2-7|TRBV6-2/TRBV6-3|-
TGTGCCAGCAGTGACGCGCAGGGGAACTACGAGCAGTACTTC
CASSDAQGNYEQYF
>TRBD2|TRBJ2-1|TRBV6-2/TRBV6-3|-
TGTGCCAGCAGCCCACCCTTAGCGGGGGCCTTTCAGGGGCAGTTCTTC
CASSPPLAGAFQGQFF
>-|TRBJ2-3|TRBV7-9|-
TGTGCCAGCAGCCCTATTATGGTTTCAGGACCAGATACGCAGTATTTT
CASSPIMVSGPDTQYF
>-|TRBJ1-5|TRBV3-1|few
TGTGCCAGCAGCCAAGAACGGGGGCGGATAAGCAATCAGCCCCAGCATTTT
CASSQERGRISNQPQHF
>-|TRBJ1-1|TRBV25-1|few
TGTGCCAGCAGCCCACCGGGACGGATAAACACTGAAGCTTTCTTT
CASSPPGRINTEAFF
>TRBD1|TRBJ2-3|TRBV6-5|few
TGTGCCAGCATTGGGACAGGGCCCCTCGGTACGCAGTATTTT
CASIGTGPLGTQYF
>TRBD2|TRBJ2-5|TRBV12-3/TRBV12-4|-
TGTGCCAGCAGACCCTCTAGCGGAGCCCAAGAGACCCAGTACTTC
CASRPSSGAQETQYF
>TRBD2|TRBJ2-5|TRBV29-1|few
TGCAGCGTTGAGGTATACGGGGGGAACCAAGAGACCCAGTACTTC
CSVEVYGGNQETQYF
>TRBD1|TRBJ1-1|TRBV5-1|-
TGCGCCAGCAGCCCCCGGACAGGGGCGCTCTCTGAAGCTTTCTTT
CASSPRTGALSEAFF
>-|TRBJ2-1|TRBV29-1|few
TGCAGCGTTGTAGGGTTTGATGAGCAGTTCTTC
CSVVGFDEQFF
>-|TRBJ2-3|TRBV28|-
TGTGCCAGCAGTTTATGGAGTTTGCGGGATGGCACAGATACGCAGTATTTT
CASSLWSLRDGTDTQYF
>TRBD2|TRBJ2-1|TRBV20-1|-
TGCAGTGCTACCCAAAAGCGGGAACCCCAAGAGACCCAGTTCTTC
CSATQKREPQETQFF
>-|TRBJ2-3|TRBV21-1|-
TGTGCCAGCAGCAATGGAGCGGGGTTGGCAGATACGCAGTATTTT
CASSNGAGLADTQYF
>TRBD1|TRBJ2-7|TRBV12-5|-
TGTGCTAGTGGTTTGGCCGGGACAGGGGCCTACGAGCAGTACTTC
CASGLAGTGAYEQYF
>-|TRBJ1-5|TRBV6-1|-
TGTGCCAGCATCCCGGGTCTCTCCAATCAGCCCCAGCATTTT
CASIPGLSNQPQHF
>-|TRBJ2-5|TRBV4-1|-
TGCGCCAGCAGCCAAGTTCAGGGCGGCTACAATGAGCAGTACTTC
CASSQVQGGYNEQYF
>-|TRBJ2-1|TRBV12-5|many
TGTGCCAGCGGCCTAGGCAATGAGCAGTTCTTC
CASGLGNEQFF
>TRBD1|TRBJ2-3|TRBV4-3|few
TGCGCCAGCAGCCAAGAGGTGTCAGGACAGGGGGATACGCAGTATTTT
CASSQEVSGQGDTQYF
>-|TRBJ2-3|TRBV7-2|many
TGTGCCAGCTCAGCACAGGGTACAGATACGCAGTATTTT
CASSAQGTDTQYF
>-|TRBJ2-2|TRBV20-1|few
TGCAGTGCTCCGGCAAGGAACACCGGGGAGCTGTTTTTT
CSAPARNTGELFF
>-|TRBJ2-7|TRBV20-1|-
TGCAGTGCTTCAGGGGCAGCGTACAATGAGCAGTACTTC
CSASGAAYNEQYF
>-|TRBJ2-3|TRBV5-1|-
TGCGCCAGCAGCCCCGAAGCGGTGACTAGCACAGATACGCAGTATTTT
CASSPEAVTSTDTQYF
>-|TRBJ1-6|TRBV4-3|few
TGCGCCAGCAGCCAAGATGCAGCGAATAATTCACCCCTCCACTTT
CASSQDAANNSPLHF
>-|TRBJ2-1|TRBV29-1|few
TGCAGCCACTGGGGCTCCTACAATGAGCAGTTCTTC
CSHWGSYNEQFF
>-|TRBJ2-1|TRBV27|-
TGTGCCAGCAGTTCTTCCAGCGGAGCCTACAATGAGCAGTTCTTC
CASSSSSGAYNEQFF
>-|TRBJ1-2|TRBV29-1|-
TGCAGCGTTGAACCGACACCGGCAGAGGGTGGCTACACCTTC
CSVEPTPAEGGYTF
>TRBD1|TRBJ1-2|TRBV7-9|-
TGTGCCAGCAGCAACTACAGGGGGGAGAACTATGGCTACACCTTC
CASSNYRGENYGYTF
>TRBD1|TRBJ2-5|TRBV19|-
TGTGCCACCCGGGACAGGGGAGGTTATGAGACCCAGTACTTC
CATRDRGGYETQYF
>TRBD1|TRBJ1-1|TRBV14|few
TGTGCCAGCAGCACTCGGACAGGGGCCACTGAAGCTTTCTTT
CASSTRTGATEAFF
>TRBD2|TRBJ2-5|TRBV15|-
TGTGCCACCAGCAAAGGGACTAGCCATCAAGAGACCCAGTACTTC
CATSKGTSHQETQYF
>-|TRBJ1-5|TRBV3-1|-
TGTGCCAGCAGCCAAGATTGGGAACAGCCCCAGCATTTT
CASSQDWEQPQHF